A selection of T cell receptor beta chains follows, all from one sample in a study of T cells expressing NK-cell markers. With the 5' RACE reads reprocessed, TCRdb shows one record per CDR3 protein and no DNA. The listing records about 460,000 distinct CDR3 sequences. Specimen: blood T cells: a sorted CD56 or NKG2C T cell subset, CD4+ or CD8+ T cells, or bulk PBMC T cells (not recorded which). The receptors derive from a woman in her fifties or sixties in good health. Each CDR3 is given with its conserved first and last residue. Each record gives: CDR3 protein, V gene, J gene.

CASSSTAHYGYTF	TRBV3-1	TRBJ1-2
CASSEEGGRGAFF	TRBV25-1	TRBJ1-1
CASSPTRDRGLAYTF	TRBV5-1	TRBJ1-2
CASMQRGGTDTQYF	TRBV10-2	TRBJ2-3
CSATRDPEGPDTQYF	TRBV20-1	TRBJ2-3
CASSPNTGQRGYTF	TRBV28	TRBJ1-2
CSVGEGYNQPQHF	TRBV29-1	TRBJ1-5
CASSLIDRETQYF	TRBV5-1	TRBJ2-5
CSAHRRSDYEQYF	TRBV20-1	TRBJ2-7
CASSLNRGYTEAFF	TRBV5-1	TRBJ1-1
CASTKGGGNTIYF	TRBV5-1	TRBJ1-3
CASSSGGGDYNEQFF	TRBV11-3	TRBJ2-1
CASSTNRLYTDTQYF	TRBV19	TRBJ2-3
CASSLVYRRGAYNEQFF	TRBV5-1	TRBJ2-1
CASSNQTGRYGYTF	TRBV12-3/TRBV12-4	TRBJ1-2
CSVEGRDYEQYF	TRBV29-1	TRBJ2-7
CASSQPTPHSPLHF	TRBV3-1	TRBJ1-6
CSARGQLDSPLHF	TRBV20-1	TRBJ1-6
CASSYSSGNSYNEQFF	TRBV6-5	TRBJ2-1
CASSLVGVANTGELFF	TRBV5-1	TRBJ2-2
CASSSDRFETQYF	TRBV7-8	TRBJ2-5
CASSPFLFEQFF	TRBV12-3/TRBV12-4	TRBJ2-1
CASSSNLRGRNSGYTF	TRBV2	TRBJ1-2
CASSQWARGTEAFF	TRBV14	TRBJ1-1
CASSLPGGELFF	TRBV5-6	TRBJ2-2
CATSRDRLAGELFF	TRBV15	TRBJ2-2
CASSLRTGGVEQFF	TRBV3-1	TRBJ2-1
CASIGASPVGTQYF	TRBV2	TRBJ2-5
CSARGGASLYSTDTQYF	TRBV20-1	TRBJ2-3
CSATRQGRENIQYF	TRBV20-1	TRBJ2-4
CAWSRSRQGVGSNQPQHF	TRBV30	TRBJ1-5
CASSIVDTGELFF	TRBV19	TRBJ2-2